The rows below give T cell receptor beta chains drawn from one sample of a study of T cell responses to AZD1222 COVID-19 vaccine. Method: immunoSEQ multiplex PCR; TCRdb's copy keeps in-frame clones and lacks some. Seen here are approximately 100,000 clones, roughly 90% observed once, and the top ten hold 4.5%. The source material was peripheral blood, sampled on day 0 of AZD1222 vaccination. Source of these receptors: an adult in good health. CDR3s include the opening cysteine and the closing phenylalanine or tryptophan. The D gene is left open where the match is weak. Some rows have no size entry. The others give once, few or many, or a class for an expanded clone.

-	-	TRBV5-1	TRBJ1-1	CASSLVTPNTEAFF	TGCGCCAGCAGCTTGGTAACACCGAACACTGAAGCTTTCTTT
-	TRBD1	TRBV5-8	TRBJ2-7	CASSRQGGSSYEQYF	TGTGCCAGCAGCCGACAGGGGGGAAGCTCCTACGAGCAGTACTTC
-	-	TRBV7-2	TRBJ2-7	CASSPRGRDYEQYF	TGTGCCAGCAGCCCCAGAGGTCGGGATTACGAGCAGTACTTC
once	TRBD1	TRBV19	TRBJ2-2	CASSMPRGLLPGELFF	TGTGCCAGTAGTATGCCCAGGGGGCTCCTGCCCGGGGAGCTGTTTTTT
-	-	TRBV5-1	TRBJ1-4	CASSKRVLGGRDEKLFF	TGCGCCAGCAGCAAAAGGGTTCTGGGTGGCCGGGATGAAAAACTGTTTTTT
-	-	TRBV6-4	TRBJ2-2	CASRLYRNTGELFF	TGTGCCAGCAGATTATACAGAAACACCGGGGAGCTGTTTTTT
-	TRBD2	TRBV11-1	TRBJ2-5	CATSHTTSGTQETQYF	TGTGCCACCTCTCACACGACTAGCGGGACACAAGAGACCCAGTACTTC
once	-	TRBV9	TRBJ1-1	CASSVDPVTEAFF	TGTGCCAGCAGCGTAGACCCGGTGACTGAAGCTTTCTTT
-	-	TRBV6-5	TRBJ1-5	CASSYSRTKPQHF	TGTGCCAGCAGTTACTCTCGGACAAAGCCCCAGCATTTT
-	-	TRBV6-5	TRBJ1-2	CASSYGGSVYGYTF	TGTGCCAGCAGTTACGGCGGCAGCGTCTATGGCTACACCTTC
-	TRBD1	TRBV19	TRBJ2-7	CASSVGTGRGAQQYF	TGTGCCAGTAGTGTCGGGACAGGGAGGGGCGCTCAGCAGTACTTC
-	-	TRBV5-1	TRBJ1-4	CASSLGRESLKLFF	TGCGCCAGCAGCTTGGGACGGGAAAGTTTAAAACTGTTTTTT
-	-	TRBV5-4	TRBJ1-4	CASSFGSSEKLFF	TGTGCCAGCAGCTTCGGGAGTTCGGAAAAACTGTTTTTT
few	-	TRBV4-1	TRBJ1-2	CASSQPRTGALNYGYTF	TGCGCCAGCAGCCAGCCCCGAACGGGGGCCCTAAACTATGGCTACACCTTC
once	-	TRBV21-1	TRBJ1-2	CASSKRGSYGYTF	TGTGCCAGCAGCAAACGGGGGAGCTATGGCTACACCTTC
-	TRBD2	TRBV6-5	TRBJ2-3	CASRRLAGGTDTQYF	TGTGCCAGCAGAAGACTAGCGGGCGGCACAGATACGCAGTATTTT
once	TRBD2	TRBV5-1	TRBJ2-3	CASSVGLAGVADTQYF	TGCGCCAGCAGCGTGGGACTAGCGGGGGTGGCAGATACGCAGTATTTT
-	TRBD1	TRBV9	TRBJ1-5	CASSAGQGLSNQPQHF	TGTGCCAGCAGCGCGGGACAGGGCCTAAGCAATCAGCCCCAGCATTTT
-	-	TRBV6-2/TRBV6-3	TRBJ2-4	CASSPSTMVRNIQYF	TGTGCCAGCAGTCCGTCAACGATGGTTAGGAACATTCAGTACTTC
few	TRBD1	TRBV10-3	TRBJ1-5	CAISEWDRGQPQHF	TGTGCCATCAGTGAGTGGGACAGGGGACAGCCCCAGCATTTT
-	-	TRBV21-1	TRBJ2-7	CASSKDDRAYEQYF	TGTGCCAGCAGCAAAGACGACAGGGCCTACGAGCAGTACTTC
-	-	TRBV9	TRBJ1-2	CASSLISGGRDGYTF	TGTGCCAGCAGCCTGATTAGTGGGGGTCGCGATGGCTACACCTTC
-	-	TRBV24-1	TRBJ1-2	CATSDSRGYGYTF	TGTGCCACCAGTGATTCCAGGGGATATGGCTACACCTTC
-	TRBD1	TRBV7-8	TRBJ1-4	CASSFLRGDEKLFF	TGTGCCAGCAGCTTCCTCAGGGGGGACGAAAAACTGTTTTTT
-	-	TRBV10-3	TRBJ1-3	CAISKGGTDSGNTIYF	TGTGCCATCTCTAAAGGAGGGACGGACTCTGGAAACACCATATATTTT
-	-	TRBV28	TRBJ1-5	CASRPGGVSNQPQHF	TGTGCCAGCAGGCCTGGAGGGGTTAGCAATCAGCCCCAGCATTTT
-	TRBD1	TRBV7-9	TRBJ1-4	CASSRQGVREKLFF	TGTGCCAGCAGCCGACAGGGGGTACGAGAAAAACTGTTTTTT
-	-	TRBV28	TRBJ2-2	CASLLRRWSNTGELFF	TGTGCCAGCCTCTTGAGGCGCTGGTCGAACACCGGGGAGCTGTTTTTT
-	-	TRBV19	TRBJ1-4	CATSLGGVKLFF	TGTGCCACCTCACTGGGCGGGGTAAAACTGTTTTTT
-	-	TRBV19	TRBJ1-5	CASSAGKADRLYNQPQHF	TGTGCCAGTAGCGCGGGAAAGGCAGACAGGCTCTACAATCAGCCCCAGCATTTT
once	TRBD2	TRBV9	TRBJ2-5	CASSVATSGGYQETQYF	TGTGCCAGCAGCGTAGCTACGAGCGGGGGGTACCAAGAGACCCAGTACTTC
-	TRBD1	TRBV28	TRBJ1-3	CASSPADRAGNTIYF	TGTGCCAGCAGTCCGGCGGACAGGGCTGGAAACACCATATATTTT
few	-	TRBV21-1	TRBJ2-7	CASSPRKGASREQYF	TGTGCCAGCAGCCCGAGGAAGGGGGCATCTCGGGAGCAGTACTTC
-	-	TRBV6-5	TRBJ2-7	CASTPTTGEGYEQYF	TGTGCCAGCACTCCGACGACAGGGGAGGGCTACGAGCAGTACTTC
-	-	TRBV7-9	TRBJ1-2	CASSHNAGKYGYTF	TGTGCCAGCAGCCACAACGCAGGGAAGTATGGCTACACCTTC
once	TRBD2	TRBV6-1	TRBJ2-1	CASSELLAGGPPYNEQFF	TGTGCCAGCAGTGAACTACTAGCGGGGGGCCCTCCCTACAATGAGCAGTTCTTC
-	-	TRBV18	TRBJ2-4	CASSPRKGVAAKNIQYF	TGTGCCAGCTCACCACGAAAGGGTGTAGCGGCCAAAAACATTCAGTACTTC
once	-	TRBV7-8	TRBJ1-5	CASSPIRTNSNQPQHF	TGTGCCAGCAGCCCAATCAGGACAAATAGCAATCAGCCCCAGCATTTT
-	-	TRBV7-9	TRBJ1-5	CASSLGALGNQPQHF	TGTGCCAGCAGCTTAGGAGCTCTGGGCAATCAGCCCCAGCATTTT
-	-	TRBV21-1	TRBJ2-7	CARSAFGEQYF	TGTGCCAGGTCCGCCTTCGGGGAGCAGTACTTC
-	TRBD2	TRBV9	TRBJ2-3	CASTKTGTSGGVADTQYF	TGTGCCAGCACCAAGACCGGGACTAGCGGGGGAGTGGCAGATACGCAGTATTTT
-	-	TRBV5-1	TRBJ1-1	CASRGGSTDTEAFF	TGCGCCAGCAGGGGGGGATCTACGGACACTGAAGCTTTCTTT
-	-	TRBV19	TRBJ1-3	CASSIDTGNTIYF	TGTGCCAGTAGTATAGACACGGGAAACACCATATATTTT
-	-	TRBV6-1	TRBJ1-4	CASSEPDGATNEKLFF	TGTGCCAGCAGTGAACCCGACGGAGCAACTAATGAAAAACTGTTTTTT
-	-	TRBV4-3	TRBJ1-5	CASSQSGDRNQPQHF	TGCGCCAGCAGCCAATCAGGGGATCGGAATCAGCCCCAGCATTTT
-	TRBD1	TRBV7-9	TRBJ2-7	CASSLVGQGLYEQYF	TGTGCCAGCAGCTTAGTGGGACAGGGGTTATACGAGCAGTACTTC
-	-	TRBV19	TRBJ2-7	CASSANPGFYEQYF	TGTGCCAGTAGCGCCAACCCGGGTTTTTACGAGCAGTACTTC
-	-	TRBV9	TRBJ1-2	CASSVVGGYTF	TGTGCCAGCAGCGTAGTCGGTGGATACACCTTC
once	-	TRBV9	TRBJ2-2	CASSSGTLNTGELFF	TGTGCCAGCAGCTCCGGGACGCTGAACACCGGGGAGCTGTTTTTT
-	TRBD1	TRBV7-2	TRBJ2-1	CASSLTGDMYNEQFF	TGTGCCAGCAGCTTAACAGGGGACATGTACAATGAGCAGTTCTTC
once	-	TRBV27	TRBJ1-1	CASSLSDRREAFF	TGTGCCAGCAGTTTATCGGACCGACGGGAAGCTTTCTTT
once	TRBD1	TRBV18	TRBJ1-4	CASSPTHRGQGEKLFF	TGTGCCAGCTCACCAACCCACAGGGGCCAGGGCGAAAAACTGTTTTTT
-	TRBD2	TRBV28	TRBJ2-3	CASSLLRTSTITDTQYF	TGTGCCAGCAGTTTATTACGGACTAGCACAATCACAGATACGCAGTATTTT